This T cell receptor (beta chain) was sequenced during a study of T cell changes during pregnancy in multiple sclerosis (dated by TCRdb to the late 2010s). At the level of the whole study: The study examined how the T cell repertoire changed over the course of pregnancy in women with multiple sclerosis.

Preparation of the library involved the immunoSEQ multiplex PCR assay. The clones in this table, taken by TCRdb from immuneACCESS, are in-frame only. Not every clone is retained; where verified, under half of the shortfall comes from an unresolved V gene, and the cause of the rest is unknown. This sample holds approximately 44,000 clones; about nine tenths were observed only once. The top ten clonotypes cover roughly 0.7% of the sample. CDR3 length: 13 amino acids, cysteine to phenylalanine. Left in the record is the CDR3 DNA by itself, 39 bases read in frame from the first base. CDR1 is given as SQVTM and CDR2 as ANQGSEA, both from the germline V gene. V lost 2 bases and J lost 2 bases; the stretch between them is 9 bases long. Note on this clone: The antigen this receptor binds is unknown. The input lacks base qualities; no much larger clone sits a single base away.

The sample here was CD4+ T cells from peripheral blood mononuclear cells, taken in the first trimester of pregnancy. Here the chain combines TRBV29-1 and TRBJ1-1; 6 matching bases give a weak D call of TRBD1. The receptor was isolated from a female donor with multiple sclerosis, enrolled in a pregnancy study. The nucleotide sequence is TGCAGCGTTGAACCACAGGGAAACACTGAAGCTTTCTTT. This yields the protein CSVEPQGNTEAFF.